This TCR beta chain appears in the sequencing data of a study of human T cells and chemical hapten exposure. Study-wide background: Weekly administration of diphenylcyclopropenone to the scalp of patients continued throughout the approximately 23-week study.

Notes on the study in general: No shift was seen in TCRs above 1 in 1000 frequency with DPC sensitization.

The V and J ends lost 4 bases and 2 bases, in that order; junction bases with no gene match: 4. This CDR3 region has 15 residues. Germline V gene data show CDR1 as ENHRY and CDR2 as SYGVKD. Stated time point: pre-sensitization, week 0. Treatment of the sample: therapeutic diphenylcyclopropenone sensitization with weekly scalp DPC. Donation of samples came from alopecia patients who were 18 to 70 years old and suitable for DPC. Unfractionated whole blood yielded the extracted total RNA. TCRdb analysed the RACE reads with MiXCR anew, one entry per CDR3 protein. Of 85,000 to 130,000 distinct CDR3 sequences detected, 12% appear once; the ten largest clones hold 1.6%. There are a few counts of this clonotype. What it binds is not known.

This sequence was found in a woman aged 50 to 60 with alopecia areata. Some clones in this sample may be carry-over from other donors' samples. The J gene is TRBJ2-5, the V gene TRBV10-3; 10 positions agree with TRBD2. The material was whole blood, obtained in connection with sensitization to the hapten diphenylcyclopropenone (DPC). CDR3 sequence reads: CAISVLAGAQETQYF. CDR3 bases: TGTGCCATCAGTGTTCTAGCGGGGGCTCAAGAGACCCAGTACTTC.